The T cell receptor (beta chain) described here comes from a study of identical twins. V was clipped by 4 bases and J by 3 bases; unmatched bases: 5. The CDR3 spans 17 residues. Germline CDR1 reads SGDLS; CDR2 reads YYNGEE. TCRdb reprocessed the 5' RACE reads with MiXCR, giving one entry per CDR3 protein. The sample yields about 470,000 distinct CDR3 sequences, 20% to 30% seen once. A further study also used this sample, focusing on T cells expressing NK-cell markers. As reported in that work: Cells sorted as CD3+CD56+NKG2C+, CD3+CD56+NKG2C- and CD3+CD56-NKG2C+ T cells supplied the TCR beta repertoires. Nothing established the HCMV specificity of expanded NKG2C+ T cell clones.

The TCR comes from a woman younger than 35 in good health. The gene calls are TRBV9 and TRBJ2-3; 16 bases agree with TRBD2. Material: CD4+ T cells sorted from blood. The chain's CDR3 is CASSSGLAGGGTDTQYF. The CDR3 DNA sequence: TGTGCCAGCAGCTCGGGACTAGCGGGAGGGGGAACAGATACGCAGTATTTT.